A selection of T cell receptor beta chains follows, all from one sample in a study of beta chain features in type 1 diabetes. Produced via immunoSEQ multiplex PCR; TCRdb's table is partial and in-frame only. The sample records about 190,000 clones, less than 9.5% being singletons. Sequenced sample: central memory CD4+ T cells from blood. All receptors derive from a woman in her 40s with type 1 diabetes. Both conserved end residues are part of each CDR3. A D gene is named only where the DNA matches it firmly. Expanded clones get a size class; other rows say once, few or many, or leave the size out.

j_call: TRBJ2-2; v_call: TRBV28; d_call: TRBD2; clone_size: NA; cdr3_aa: CASSLGLAGGTGELFF; cdr3_nt: TGTGCCAGCAGTCTTGGACTAGCGGGAGGAACCGGGGAGCTGTTTTTT
j_call: TRBJ2-3; v_call: TRBV7-2; d_call: NA; clone_size: few; cdr3_aa: CASSLQGSTDTQYF; cdr3_nt: TGTGCCAGCAGCTTGCAGGGGTCGACTGATACGCAGTATTTT
j_call: TRBJ1-1; v_call: TRBV27; d_call: TRBD1; clone_size: NA; cdr3_aa: CASSDRGNTEAFF; cdr3_nt: TGTGCCAGCTCGGACAGGGGGAACACTGAAGCTTTCTTT
j_call: TRBJ1-1; v_call: TRBV9; d_call: TRBD1; clone_size: few; cdr3_aa: CASSVDRGEAFF; cdr3_nt: TGTGCCAGCAGCGTGGACAGGGGGGAGGCTTTCTTT
j_call: TRBJ2-3; v_call: TRBV28; d_call: NA; clone_size: many; cdr3_aa: CASSSPVTSTDTQYF; cdr3_nt: TGTGCCAGCAGTTCTCCGGTGACTAGCACAGATACGCAGTATTTT
j_call: TRBJ1-1; v_call: TRBV5-4; d_call: NA; clone_size: NA; cdr3_aa: CASSLGGIGGGTEAFF; cdr3_nt: TGTGCCAGCAGCTTGGGAGGGATCGGCGGTGGCACTGAAGCTTTCTTT
j_call: TRBJ2-5; v_call: TRBV28; d_call: NA; clone_size: few; cdr3_aa: CASSLWVGEETQYF; cdr3_nt: TGTGCCAGCAGTTTATGGGTGGGAGAAGAGACCCAGTACTTC
j_call: TRBJ2-7; v_call: TRBV7-2; d_call: NA; clone_size: few; cdr3_aa: CASSVKQGRNEQYF; cdr3_nt: TGTGCCAGCAGCGTAAAGCAGGGCAGAAACGAGCAGTACTTC
j_call: TRBJ2-3; v_call: TRBV5-8; d_call: NA; clone_size: few; cdr3_aa: CASRRTATDTQYF; cdr3_nt: TGTGCCAGCAGGAGGACAGCCACAGATACGCAGTATTTT
j_call: TRBJ2-5; v_call: TRBV30; d_call: TRBD1; clone_size: few; cdr3_aa: CAWRRLPPGQMQETQYF; cdr3_nt: TGTGCCTGGAGGCGACTCCCTCCGGGACAGATGCAAGAGACCCAGTACTTC
j_call: TRBJ1-5; v_call: TRBV5-4; d_call: NA; clone_size: few; cdr3_aa: CASSLVPGHNQPQHF; cdr3_nt: TGTGCCAGCAGCCTCGTTCCAGGGCACAATCAGCCCCAGCATTTT
j_call: TRBJ2-5; v_call: TRBV5-5; d_call: NA; clone_size: many; cdr3_aa: CASSEGSAETQYF; cdr3_nt: TGTGCCAGCAGCGAAGGGAGTGCGGAGACCCAGTACTTC
j_call: TRBJ2-5; v_call: TRBV6-6; d_call: TRBD2; clone_size: NA; cdr3_aa: CATKGSGGFETQYF; cdr3_nt: TGTGCCACCAAGGGATCGGGGGGATTTGAGACCCAGTACTTC
j_call: TRBJ2-1; v_call: TRBV19; d_call: TRBD2; clone_size: few; cdr3_aa: CASSIFLAGGPGSEQFF; cdr3_nt: TGTGCCAGTAGTATCTTCCTAGCGGGAGGGCCGGGTAGTGAGCAGTTCTTC
j_call: TRBJ2-3; v_call: TRBV11-1; d_call: NA; clone_size: NA; cdr3_aa: CASSLSAGIQIGTDTQYF; cdr3_nt: TGTGCCAGCAGCTTATCCGCCGGGATCCAGATTGGCACAGATACGCAGTATTTT
j_call: TRBJ1-2; v_call: TRBV7-2; d_call: TRBD1; clone_size: few; cdr3_aa: CASSFRGSGGYTF; cdr3_nt: TGTGCCAGCAGTTTCAGGGGGAGTGGAGGCTACACCTTC
j_call: TRBJ2-7; v_call: TRBV19; d_call: TRBD1; clone_size: few; cdr3_aa: CASSIGGTGIRYEQYF; cdr3_nt: TGTGCCAGTAGTATAGGCGGGACAGGGATAAGGTACGAGCAGTACTTC
j_call: TRBJ2-4; v_call: TRBV7-2; d_call: TRBD2; clone_size: few; cdr3_aa: CASSPGGGAKNIQYF; cdr3_nt: TGTGCCAGCAGCCCCGGGGGGGGAGCCAAAAACATTCAGTACTTC
j_call: TRBJ1-2; v_call: TRBV5-4; d_call: NA; clone_size: few; cdr3_aa: CASSPRGGRDYGYTF; cdr3_nt: TGTGCCAGCAGCCCCAGAGGGGGTCGTGACTATGGCTACACCTTC
j_call: TRBJ1-4; v_call: TRBV25-1; d_call: NA; clone_size: few; cdr3_aa: CASISSGEEKLFF; cdr3_nt: TGTGCCAGCATATCCAGTGGAGAAGAAAAACTGTTTTTT
j_call: TRBJ1-5; v_call: TRBV7-9; d_call: TRBD1; clone_size: few; cdr3_aa: CASSSAGGGNQPQHF; cdr3_nt: TGTGCCAGCAGCTCCGCAGGGGGCGGCAATCAGCCCCAGCATTTT
j_call: TRBJ1-4; v_call: TRBV28; d_call: TRBD1; clone_size: few; cdr3_aa: CASSSLGTGLTNEKLFF; cdr3_nt: TGTGCCAGCAGTAGCCTCGGGACAGGGTTAACTAATGAAAAACTGTTTTTT
j_call: TRBJ2-3; v_call: TRBV7-8; d_call: NA; clone_size: few; cdr3_aa: CASSLAEPRGGTQYF; cdr3_nt: TGTGCCAGCAGCTTAGCGGAGCCTAGAGGGGGTACGCAGTATTTT
j_call: TRBJ2-6; v_call: TRBV9; d_call: NA; clone_size: NA; cdr3_aa: CASAVGSGANVLTF; cdr3_nt: TGTGCCAGCGCGGTAGGCTCTGGGGCCAACGTCCTGACTTTC
j_call: TRBJ2-1; v_call: TRBV5-1; d_call: TRBD1; clone_size: NA; cdr3_aa: CASSFSRQGRNSGVGFF; cdr3_nt: TGCGCCAGCAGTTTTTCAAGACAGGGAAGGAATTCCGGAGTGGGGTTCTTC
j_call: TRBJ2-7; v_call: TRBV7-2; d_call: NA; clone_size: few; cdr3_aa: CATSRYSAYEQYF; cdr3_nt: TGTGCCACCAGCCGATACTCCGCCTACGAGCAGTACTTC
j_call: TRBJ1-5; v_call: TRBV9; d_call: NA; clone_size: few; cdr3_aa: CASSVGGVSGPQHF; cdr3_nt: TGTGCCAGCAGCGTAGGAGGGGTTAGCGGGCCCCAGCATTTT
j_call: TRBJ1-4; v_call: TRBV29-1; d_call: TRBD1; clone_size: NA; cdr3_aa: CSVETIPQGGLFF; cdr3_nt: TGCAGCGTTGAAACAATCCCCCAGGGGGGACTGTTTTTT
j_call: TRBJ1-3; v_call: TRBV10-2; d_call: TRBD1; clone_size: few; cdr3_aa: CASSENQGATGNTIYF; cdr3_nt: TGCGCCAGCAGTGAAAATCAGGGGGCTACAGGAAACACCATATATTTT
j_call: TRBJ2-7; v_call: TRBV7-3; d_call: TRBD2; clone_size: NA; cdr3_aa: CASSLIAGAVEQYF; cdr3_nt: TGTGCCAGCAGCTTAATAGCGGGGGCTGTCGAGCAGTACTTC
j_call: TRBJ1-4; v_call: TRBV5-1; d_call: TRBD1; clone_size: NA; cdr3_aa: CASSPGQGGNEKLFF; cdr3_nt: TGCGCCAGCAGCCCCGGACAGGGAGGTAATGAAAAACTGTTTTTT
j_call: TRBJ2-3; v_call: TRBV2; d_call: TRBD2; clone_size: NA; cdr3_aa: CASSGTSGRRDTQYF; cdr3_nt: TGTGCCAGCAGTGGGACTAGCGGGAGGAGAGATACGCAGTATTTT
j_call: TRBJ2-3; v_call: TRBV2; d_call: NA; clone_size: NA; cdr3_aa: CASRLSDTQYF; cdr3_nt: TGTGCCAGCAGACTCTCAGATACGCAGTATTTT
j_call: TRBJ1-5; v_call: TRBV5-1; d_call: NA; clone_size: NA; cdr3_aa: CASSLSGGNQPQHF; cdr3_nt: TGCGCCAGCAGCTTGAGTGGAGGCAATCAGCCCCAGCATTTT
j_call: TRBJ1-3; v_call: TRBV9; d_call: NA; clone_size: NA; cdr3_aa: CASAGDGNTIYF; cdr3_nt: TGTGCCAGCGCGGGGGATGGAAACACCATATATTTT
j_call: TRBJ1-5; v_call: TRBV7-6; d_call: NA; clone_size: NA; cdr3_aa: CASSRVGGSQPQHF; cdr3_nt: TGTGCCAGCAGCCGAGTTGGGGGGAGTCAGCCCCAGCATTTT
j_call: TRBJ2-1; v_call: TRBV5-1; d_call: NA; clone_size: few; cdr3_aa: CASSFDTYNEQFF; cdr3_nt: TGCGCCAGCAGCTTTGACACGTACAATGAGCAGTTCTTC
j_call: TRBJ2-5; v_call: TRBV4-2; d_call: NA; clone_size: NA; cdr3_aa: CASSQGSGTYQETQYF; cdr3_nt: TGTGCCAGCAGCCAAGGTAGCGGAACGTACCAAGAGACCCAGTACTTC
j_call: TRBJ1-2; v_call: TRBV2; d_call: NA; clone_size: NA; cdr3_aa: CASSLLPQGTDGYTF; cdr3_nt: TGTGCCAGCAGCCTATTACCTCAGGGGACCGATGGCTACACCTTC
j_call: TRBJ1-1; v_call: TRBV5-1; d_call: NA; clone_size: few; cdr3_aa: CASSLKGDTEAFF; cdr3_nt: TGCGCCAGCAGCTTAAAGGGAGACACTGAAGCTTTCTTT
j_call: TRBJ1-5; v_call: TRBV6-5; d_call: NA; clone_size: NA; cdr3_aa: CASSQGGEGQPQHF; cdr3_nt: TGTGCCAGCAGCCAAGGTGGGGAGGGTCAGCCCCAGCATTTT
j_call: TRBJ1-2; v_call: TRBV10-3; d_call: NA; clone_size: NA; cdr3_aa: CAISGSVGHYGYTF; cdr3_nt: TGTGCCATCAGTGGCTCGGTCGGTCACTATGGCTACACCTTC
j_call: TRBJ2-3; v_call: TRBV6-5; d_call: NA; clone_size: few; cdr3_aa: CASNQGGDTQYF; cdr3_nt: TGTGCCAGCAACCAGGGTGGAGATACGCAGTATTTT
j_call: TRBJ1-1; v_call: TRBV27; d_call: NA; clone_size: NA; cdr3_aa: CASRRDLNTEAFF; cdr3_nt: TGTGCCAGCAGACGAGACTTGAACACTGAAGCTTTCTTT
j_call: TRBJ2-7; v_call: TRBV14; d_call: TRBD1; clone_size: few; cdr3_aa: CASSYGTGGLEQYF; cdr3_nt: TGTGCCAGCAGCTACGGGACAGGGGGGCTCGAGCAGTACTTC
j_call: TRBJ2-7; v_call: TRBV4-3; d_call: TRBD2; clone_size: NA; cdr3_aa: CASSHGASGRYEQYF; cdr3_nt: TGCGCCAGCAGCCATGGGGCTAGCGGGAGGTACGAGCAGTACTTC
j_call: TRBJ1-5; v_call: TRBV7-2; d_call: TRBD1; clone_size: NA; cdr3_aa: CASSRQGDQPQHF; cdr3_nt: TGTGCCAGCAGCCGACAGGGGGATCAGCCCCAGCATTTT
j_call: TRBJ2-1; v_call: TRBV5-8; d_call: TRBD2; clone_size: many; cdr3_aa: CASSFDRTSGGANEQFF; cdr3_nt: TGTGCCAGCAGCTTCGACCGGACTAGCGGGGGGGCGAATGAGCAGTTCTTC
j_call: TRBJ1-1; v_call: TRBV30; d_call: NA; clone_size: NA; cdr3_aa: CAWSVPGGAFF; cdr3_nt: TGTGCCTGGAGTGTACCCGGGGGGGCTTTCTTT
j_call: TRBJ2-7; v_call: TRBV7-2; d_call: TRBD1; clone_size: NA; cdr3_aa: CASSARTGESYEQYF; cdr3_nt: TGTGCCAGCAGCGCGAGGACAGGGGAATCCTACGAGCAGTACTTC